These 26 T cell receptor beta chains came from one sample sequenced in a study of T cells in narcolepsy. Clones were sequenced by immunoSEQ multiplex PCR, and TCRdb holds only the in-frame ones, with some missing. Of some 25,000 clones in the sample, just under 85% were seen once. Sequenced sample: CD45RA- memory CD4+ T cells from PBMCs. These receptors came from a human donor with narcolepsy.

The chain employs TRBV5-6 and TRBJ2-3; D perhaps matches TRBD2 (6 bases). CDR3 length equals 15 residues. CDR1 is SGHDT and CDR2 is YYEEEE in the germline V gene. Deletions cut 0 bases from V and 0 bases from J, with 8 bases between. In DNA, the CDR3 is TGTGCCAGCAGCTTGGAAGGGACTAGCACAGATACGCAGTATTTT. Translated, it gives CASSLEGTSTDTQYF.

The rearrangement links TRBV4-2 to TRBJ2-7, with 8 positions matching TRBD2. V dropped 4 bases and J dropped 7; count of bases not matched to a gene: 12. Germline values: CDR1 LGHNA, CDR2 YNFKEQ. This CDR3 contains 15 residues. CDR3 region: CASSLGQRGPGEQYF. The DNA for the CDR3 is TGTGCCAGCAGCCTCGGGCAGCGGGGGCCGGGGGAGCAGTACTTC.

The V and J genes are TRBV5-6 and TRBJ2-1; D gene uncertain. Germline values: CDR1 SGHDT, CDR2 YYEEEE. Trimming stripped 7 bases from V and 2 bases from J, with 7 bases between. The CDR3 is 12 amino acids. The CDR3: CASSDTYNEQFF. Here the CDR3 DNA reads TGTGCCAGCTCCGACACCTACAATGAGCAGTTCTTC.

This sequence joins TRBV19 and TRBJ1-2; D is perhaps TRBD1 (5 bases). The CDR3 covers 13 residues. Germline CDR1 is LNHDA and CDR2 is SQIVND (reference sequence). V shed 5 bases and J shed 4 bases, with 11 bases lying between them. For the CDR3, the DNA is TGTGCCAGTAGTTTGGAGACAGCCTATGGCTACACCTTC. Translation: CASSLETAYGYTF.

The chain couples TRBV27 to TRBJ1-4; tentative D call: TRBD1 (5 bases). Trimming removed 5 bases at V and 8 bases at J, with 18 bases between. CDR1 is MNHEY, CDR2 SMNVEV, per germline (reference sequence). This CDR3 has 15 amino acids. CDR3 region: CASSLDSRATEKLFF. CDR3 DNA sequence: TGTGCCAGCAGTCTCGACAGTCGGGCGACGGAAAAACTGTTTTTT. The variable domain in full, with the rest retrieved from reference TRBV27 and TRBJ1-4, is EAQVTQNPRYLITVTGKKLTVTCSQNMNHEYMSWYRQDPGLGLRQIYYSMNVEVTDKGDVPEGYKVSRKEKRNFPLILESPSPNQTSLYFCASSLDSRATEKLFFGSGTQLSVL.

The chain uses TRBV5-1 and TRBJ2-5, with TRBD1 identical over 8 bases. V lost 4 bases and J lost 4; bases outside the gene matches: 6. Per the germline V gene, CDR1 is SGHRS and CDR2 is YFSETQ. The CDR3 sequence is 14 residues long. CDR3 DNA: TGCGCCAGCAGCGTGGACAGGGCGGGAGAGACCCAGTACTTC. It is translated as CASSVDRAGETQYF.

This clone occurred a few times. The J gene is TRBJ1-1, the V gene TRBV19, with TRBD1 as a possible D gene (6 bases). The ends were cut back, 5 bases at V and 6 bases at J, with 19 bases in the middle. This CDR3 is 15 amino acids long. CDR1 LNHDA and CDR2 SQIVND come from the germline V gene (reference sequence). CDR3 region: CASSPGGLSGAEAFF. DNA of the CDR3: TGTGCCAGTAGTCCGGGGGGCCTAAGTGGCGCTGAAGCTTTCTTT.

V is TRBV30 and J is TRBJ1-6, with D possibly matching TRBD1 (5 bases). Between the trimmed V and J ends, which lost 6 bases and 6 bases, there was a span of 18 bases. There are 15 residues in the CDR3. The V gene's germline CDR1 is GTSNPN and CDR2 SVGIG (reference sequence). This CDR3 is CACLRGAAANSPLHF. The CDR3 DNA sequence: TGTGCCTGCCTCCGAGGGGCCGCCGCTAATTCACCCCTCCACTTT.

V usage is TRBV10-1 and J usage is TRBJ2-7; D might be TRBD1 (6 bases). V was pared by 6 bases and J by 3 bases, with 15 bases between. There are 14 residues in the CDR3. CDR1 and CDR2 from the germline V gene are WNHNN and SYGVQD (reference sequence). CDR3 bases: TGCGCCAGCAGCGGTGGACAGACCCTCTACGAGCAGTACTTC. It translates to CASSGGQTLYEQYF.

J is TRBJ1-5 and V is TRBV11-2, with TRBD1 matching over 10 bases. The CDR3 is 19 amino acids. CDR1 SGHAT and CDR2 FQNNGV come from the germline V gene. V trimming: 6 bases; J trimming: 2 bases; junction bases outside the gene matches: 16. In nucleotides, the CDR3 is TGTGCCAGCAGACCAAAACCTCCGGGACAGGGGACGGGCAATCAGCCCCAGCATTTT. Its translation is CASRPKPPGQGTGNQPQHF.

In this sample, this clone turned up once. The V call is TRBV15, the J call TRBJ2-7; tentatively, D is TRBD2 (6 bases). With 1 base removed from V and 0 bases from J, the gap between germline ends came to 10 bases. The CDR3 is 15 residues long. The germline CDR1 and CDR2 sequences are LNHNV and YYDKDF (reference sequence). The CDR3, as DNA: TGTGCCACCAGCAGAGGGGGAGGCAGCTCCTACGAGCAGTACTTC. This translates into CATSRGGGSSYEQYF.

The gene calls are TRBV28 and TRBJ2-3; 7 positions agree with TRBD2. Germline lookup yields CDR1 MDHEN and CDR2 SYDVKM. This CDR3 region has 16 residues. V lost 6 bases, J lost 2 bases, and 11 bases stayed unmatched. In nucleotides, the CDR3 is TGTGCCAGCAGACCTCGACTAGCAAGGGACACAGATACGCAGTATTTT. Protein product: CASRPRLARDTDTQYF. The full variable domain, rest sourced from reference TRBV28 and TRBJ2-3, is DVKVTQSSRYLVKRTGEKVFLECVQDMDHENMFWYRQDPGLGLRLIYFSYDVKMKEKGDIPEGYSVSREKKERFSLILESASTNQTSMYLCASRPRLARDTDTQYFGPGTRLTVL.

The chain carries TRBV5-5 and TRBJ1-4; D ambiguous. Germline-derived CDR1 and CDR2 are SGHKS and YYEKEE (reference sequence). Trimming pared 0 bases from V and 7 bases from J, leaving 13 bases between. This CDR3 is built from 15 residues. The CDR3 DNA is TGTGCCAGCAGCTTGGCCGTACAGCTCGGTGAAAAACTGTTTTTT. This encodes CASSLAVQLGEKLFF.

The sample holds a few counts of this clone. The rearrangement joins TRBV6-1 to TRBJ2-1; 8 bases are shared with TRBD1. The trim removed 8 bases at V and 2 bases at J, leaving 5 bases unmatched. CDR3 length equals 14 residues. CDR1 is MNHNS, CDR2 SASEGT, per germline. This CDR3 is CASVPGQAYNEQFF. The CDR3 DNA follows: TGTGCCAGCGTCCCGGGACAGGCCTACAATGAGCAGTTCTTC.

The chain uses TRBV6-1 and TRBJ1-5; tentatively, D is TRBD1 (5 bases). Germline V gene lookup returns CDR1 MNHNS and CDR2 SASEGT. V lost 1 base and J lost 4, with 8 bases in between. The CDR3 is made up of 14 amino acids. The CDR3: CASSEVQANQPQHF. The CDR3 DNA reads as TGTGCCAGCAGTGAAGTACAGGCGAATCAGCCCCAGCATTTT.

The chain is built from TRBV29-1 and TRBJ2-3; the D gene is possibly TRBD2 (6 bases). There are 16 residues in the CDR3. Germline loops: CDR1 SQVTM, CDR2 ANQGSEA. V was trimmed by 7 bases and J by 6 bases, leaving 26 bases between them. In DNA, the CDR3 is TGCAGCGCCGGCGGTGGCGGGGCCCAAGGGAAGGATACGCAGTATTTT. Its translation: CSAGGGGAQGKDTQYF.

V gene TRBV6-5 combines with J gene TRBJ1-2; TRBD1 is a possible D gene (5 bases). V lost 5 bases to trimming and J lost 4 bases, with 17 bases between them. The CDR3 is 15 residues long. The germline gives CDR1 MNHEY, CDR2 SVGAGI. CDR3 in amino acids: CASSTARVGGYGYTF. DNA for the CDR3: TGTGCCAGCAGTACGGCTCGGGTCGGGGGCTATGGCTACACCTTC.

J is TRBJ2-7 and V is TRBV6-5; the match to TRBD1 covers 7 bases. J lost 0 bases, V lost 6 bases, and 8 bases had no gene match. Germline loops: CDR1 MNHEY, CDR2 SVGAGI. CDR3 length: 15 amino acids. In nucleotides, the CDR3 is TGTGCCAGCAGACCCCGACAGGGTTACTCCTACGAGCAGTACTTC. As protein: CASRPRQGYSYEQYF.

The chain employs TRBV2 and TRBJ2-7; weak D call: TRBD2 (6 bases). The CDR3 is 15 residues long. Germline values: CDR1 SNHLY, CDR2 FYNNEI. V lost 6 bases, J lost 6 bases, and 21 bases lay in between. The DNA of the CDR3 is TGTGCCAGCAGCCTGGAGACCTTGGGGGGTGTCGAGCAGTACTTC. Its protein is CASSLETLGGVEQYF.

The CDR3 DNA follows: TGCGCCAGCAGACCACAGGGGGCGCAGAACGAGCAGTACTTC. Translated: CASRPQGAQNEQYF. The rearrangement joins TRBV10-1 to TRBJ2-7; 9 nucleotides agree with TRBD1. Per the germline V gene, CDR1 is WNHNN and CDR2 is SYGVQD (reference sequence). V lost 6 bases, J lost 5 bases, and 8 bases stayed unmatched. The CDR3 runs 14 residues.

The chain links TRBV10-3 to TRBJ2-7, with 9 bases fitting TRBD1. CDR1 is ENHRY, CDR2 SYGVKD, per germline. The CDR3 covers 14 residues. V gave up 7 bases and J gave up 4 bases; unmatched junction bases: 8. This CDR3 is CAIKTGTGTYEQYF. The DNA of the CDR3 is TGTGCCATCAAGACCGGGACAGGGACTTACGAGCAGTACTTC.

V and J are TRBV7-6 and TRBJ2-1; 11 bases are a match to TRBD1. The V and J ends lost 1 base and 7 bases, in that order; junction bases with no gene match: 3. CDR3 length: 15 amino acids. Germline CDR1 and CDR2: SGHVS and FNYEAQ. The CDR3 loop reads CASSLGTGGLNEQFF. The CDR3 DNA follows: TGTGCCAGCAGCTTAGGGACAGGGGGCTTGAATGAGCAGTTCTTC.

This chain joins TRBV2 and TRBJ1-4; D unresolved. There are 11 residues in the CDR3. CDR1 is SNHLY and CDR2 is FYNNEI in the germline V gene. The V and J ends lost 6 bases and 7 bases respectively, with 6 bases between them. The CDR3 DNA reads TGTGCCAGCAGGTTAGGTGAAAAACTGTTTTTT. Its translation is CASRLGEKLFF.

This clone was seen just once. The rearrangement joins TRBV19 to TRBJ1-1, with D possibly TRBD1 on 5 matching bases. The CDR3 length is 14 residues. Germline V gives CDR1 LNHDA, CDR2 SQIVND (reference sequence). Trimming left V 3 bases short and J 4 bases short, with 12 bases between. Here the CDR3 reads CASSIEGTGTEAFF. CDR3 nucleotide sequence: TGTGCCAGTAGTATCGAGGGGACGGGCACTGAAGCTTTCTTT.

The rearrangement uses TRBV11-3 and TRBJ2-1; 12 nucleotides match TRBD1. This CDR3 region has 15 residues. The V and J ends lost 5 bases and 8 bases, in that order; junction bases with no gene match: 7. The germline V gene encodes CDR1 SGHNT and CDR2 YENEEA. The CDR3: CASSPGQGARDEQFF. The CDR3 nucleotides are TGTGCCAGCAGCCCGGGACAGGGGGCTAGAGATGAGCAGTTCTTC. Complete variable domain (other parts from reference TRBV11-3 and TRBJ2-1): EAGVVQSPRYKIIEKKQPVAFWCNPISGHNTLYWYLQNLGQGPELLIRYENEEAVDDSQLPKDRFSAERLKGVDSTLKIQPAELGDSAVYLCASSPGQGARDEQFFGPGTRLTVL.

The rearrangement uses TRBV5-5 and TRBJ1-1, with D hard to call. The V gene's germline CDR1 is SGHKS and CDR2 YYEKEE (reference sequence). The CDR3 is 14 amino acids. V lost 0 bases, J lost 1 base, and 7 bases lay in between. CDR3 DNA: TGTGCCAGCAGCTTGGAAAACAGGAACACTGAAGCTTTCTTT. It encodes CASSLENRNTEAFF.